The rows below give T cell receptor beta chains drawn from one sample of a study of T cell repertoires in cytomegalovirus infection. TCRdb independently ran MiXCR on the reads; one entry per CDR3 protein. The profile shows hundreds of thousands of distinct CDR3 sequences, roughly 23% of them singletons. The sequenced sample consisted of CD8+ T cells from PBMCs. Every receptor here comes from a human donor in good health (CMV status not recorded). Some clones in this sample may be carry-over from other donors' samples. Each CDR3 is given with its conserved first and last residue. The order of the fields is J gene, D gene, clone size, V gene, CDR3 DNA, CDR3 protein. D genes are given only for firm matches. Clone size is shown for a subset of rows, as once, few, many or a class of expanded clone.

J gene: TRBJ2-1
D gene: TRBD2
clone size: few
V gene: TRBV2
CDR3 DNA: TGTGCCAGCAGCAACCCACTAGCGGGGGCCTACAATGAGCAGTTCTTC
CDR3 protein: CASSNPLAGAYNEQFF

J gene: TRBJ2-5
D gene: TRBD2
clone size: few
V gene: TRBV7-4
CDR3 DNA: TGTGCCAGCAGCGATGGGACTAGCGGGGCGGAGACCCAGTACTTC
CDR3 protein: CASSDGTSGAETQYF

J gene: TRBJ2-6
D gene: TRBD1
clone size: .
V gene: TRBV9
CDR3 DNA: TGTGCCAGCAGCGTAGGGGACAGGGGGGCTGGGGCCAACGTCCTGACTTTC
CDR3 protein: CASSVGDRGAGANVLTF

J gene: TRBJ2-2
D gene: .
clone size: .
V gene: TRBV2
CDR3 DNA: TGTGCCAGCAGTGAAAGAGGGGGGCATATTGCCGGGGAGCTGTTTTTT
CDR3 protein: CASSERGGHIAGELFF

J gene: TRBJ2-7
D gene: .
clone size: .
V gene: TRBV7-2
CDR3 DNA: TGTGCCAGCAGCTTTCGGACATTAGAGGCGGAGCAGTACTTC
CDR3 protein: CASSFRTLEAEQYF

J gene: TRBJ2-7
D gene: TRBD2
clone size: many
V gene: TRBV7-9
CDR3 DNA: TGTGCCAGCAGCTCGGGACTAGCGTTGGAGCAGTACTTC
CDR3 protein: CASSSGLALEQYF

J gene: TRBJ2-7
D gene: TRBD1
clone size: many
V gene: TRBV7-6
CDR3 DNA: TGTGCCAGCAGCCCCGGGACAGGGGGCTACGAGCAGTACTTC
CDR3 protein: CASSPGTGGYEQYF

J gene: TRBJ1-1
D gene: .
clone size: few
V gene: TRBV20-1
CDR3 DNA: TGCAGCCCGGGCCTTTTTGGGGCCACTGAAGCTTTCTTT
CDR3 protein: CSPGLFGATEAFF

J gene: TRBJ2-3
D gene: TRBD1
clone size: .
V gene: TRBV9
CDR3 DNA: TGTGCCAGCAGCGTAGAGGGGGCGGACACAGATACGCAGTATTTT
CDR3 protein: CASSVEGADTDTQYF

J gene: TRBJ1-4
D gene: .
clone size: .
V gene: TRBV7-9
CDR3 DNA: TGTGCCAGCAGCCCATGGCGGTTTTCAACTAATGAAAAACTGTTTTTT
CDR3 protein: CASSPWRFSTNEKLFF

J gene: TRBJ1-1
D gene: .
clone size: .
V gene: TRBV28
CDR3 DNA: TGTGCCAGCAGTTCGATACGTGACTGGGTGAACACTGAAGCTTTCTTT
CDR3 protein: CASSSIRDWVNTEAFF

J gene: TRBJ1-1
D gene: .
clone size: .
V gene: TRBV12-5
CDR3 DNA: TGTGCTAGTGGTCCGCACCAGAACACTGAAGCTTTCTTT
CDR3 protein: CASGPHQNTEAFF

J gene: TRBJ2-1
D gene: TRBD2
clone size: few
V gene: TRBV20-1
CDR3 DNA: TGCAGTGCTAGAGATCTTAGCGGGCGGGCCAATGAGCAGTTCTTC
CDR3 protein: CSARDLSGRANEQFF

J gene: TRBJ2-5
D gene: .
clone size: .
V gene: TRBV7-9
CDR3 DNA: TGTGCCAGCAGCTTAGACGAGCAAGAGACCCAGTACTTC
CDR3 protein: CASSLDEQETQYF

J gene: TRBJ2-7
D gene: .
clone size: .
V gene: TRBV20-1
CDR3 DNA: TGCAGTGCTAGGTCGACAGAGAGCTCCTACGAGCAGTACTTC
CDR3 protein: CSARSTESSYEQYF

J gene: TRBJ1-1
D gene: .
clone size: few
V gene: TRBV28
CDR3 DNA: TGTGCCAGCAGTGCCGTACAGGGTGAGGACACTGAAGCTTTCTTT
CDR3 protein: CASSAVQGEDTEAFF

J gene: TRBJ1-1
D gene: .
clone size: many
V gene: TRBV7-8
CDR3 DNA: TGTGCCAGCAGCTTAGAGTCGGCAGGGATAGAGAACACTGAAGCTTTCTTT
CDR3 protein: CASSLESAGIENTEAFF

J gene: TRBJ2-3
D gene: TRBD2
clone size: many
V gene: TRBV28
CDR3 DNA: TGTGCCAGCAGTTCCTTCCCTAGCGGGGGGGGGGATACGCAGTATTTT
CDR3 protein: CASSSFPSGGGDTQYF

J gene: TRBJ2-6
D gene: .
clone size: .
V gene: TRBV12-3/TRBV12-4
CDR3 DNA: TGTGCCAGCAGTTCAGTGGCGAGCTCTGGGGCCAACGTCCTGACTTTC
CDR3 protein: CASSSVASSGANVLTF

J gene: TRBJ2-1
D gene: .
clone size: few
V gene: TRBV2
CDR3 DNA: TGTGCCAGTCTTTCAGGAAACAATGAGCAGTTCTTC
CDR3 protein: CASLSGNNEQFF

J gene: TRBJ2-2
D gene: TRBD1
clone size: many
V gene: TRBV7-3
CDR3 DNA: TGTGCCAGCAGCCCCTGGGACAGAGAGAACACCGGGGAGCTGTTTTTT
CDR3 protein: CASSPWDRENTGELFF

J gene: TRBJ2-1
D gene: TRBD2
clone size: .
V gene: TRBV27
CDR3 DNA: TGTGCCAGCACCCCTAACGGGGGGGACATTTACAATGAGCAGTTCTTC
CDR3 protein: CASTPNGGDIYNEQFF

J gene: TRBJ2-3
D gene: .
clone size: many
V gene: TRBV7-6
CDR3 DNA: TGTGCCAGCAGCCCCCGATGGGGTCGCACAGATACGCAGTATTTT
CDR3 protein: CASSPRWGRTDTQYF

J gene: TRBJ1-5
D gene: .
clone size: .
V gene: TRBV6-5
CDR3 DNA: TGTGCCAGCAGTAAGACAGATGATCAGCCCCAGCATTTT
CDR3 protein: CASSKTDDQPQHF

J gene: TRBJ2-2
D gene: .
clone size: many
V gene: TRBV6-1
CDR3 DNA: TGTGCCAGCAGTGAGACTAGATACACCGGGGAGCTGTTTTTT
CDR3 protein: CASSETRYTGELFF

J gene: TRBJ1-2
D gene: .
clone size: .
V gene: TRBV3-1
CDR3 DNA: TGTGCCAGCAGGGAGACGGGGGGTTATGGCTACACCTTC
CDR3 protein: CASRETGGYGYTF

J gene: TRBJ1-2
D gene: .
clone size: .
V gene: TRBV9
CDR3 DNA: TGTGCCAGCAGCGTATCGGCACAGGGCGAGAGCTATGGCTACACCTTC
CDR3 protein: CASSVSAQGESYGYTF

J gene: TRBJ2-1
D gene: .
clone size: few
V gene: TRBV4-1
CDR3 DNA: TGCGCCAGCAGCCAAGCAGAAGGGGACCTTTACAATGAGCAGTTCTTC
CDR3 protein: CASSQAEGDLYNEQFF

J gene: TRBJ1-2
D gene: .
clone size: many
V gene: TRBV25-1
CDR3 DNA: TGTGCCAGCAGTGACCAGGGGAACTATGGCTACACCTTC
CDR3 protein: CASSDQGNYGYTF

J gene: TRBJ1-2
D gene: .
clone size: .
V gene: TRBV30
CDR3 DNA: TGTGCCTGGAGTGTAGACTCGTTTCCACCCAACTATGGCTACACCTTC
CDR3 protein: CAWSVDSFPPNYGYTF

J gene: TRBJ2-7
D gene: .
clone size: many
V gene: TRBV12-3/TRBV12-4
CDR3 DNA: TGTGCCAGCAGTTACGGGGCCGTCACAACCTACGAGCAGTACTTC
CDR3 protein: CASSYGAVTTYEQYF

J gene: TRBJ1-2
D gene: .
clone size: few
V gene: TRBV28
CDR3 DNA: TGTGCCAGCCTGCCAGGGGACTATGGCTACACCTTC
CDR3 protein: CASLPGDYGYTF

J gene: TRBJ2-1
D gene: TRBD2
clone size: .
V gene: TRBV10-3
CDR3 DNA: TGTGCCATCAGTGAGACTAGCGGGGCCAATGAGCAGTTCTTC
CDR3 protein: CAISETSGANEQFF

J gene: TRBJ2-3
D gene: .
clone size: .
V gene: TRBV28
CDR3 DNA: TGTGCCAGCAGTTTATTGGGACGGAACACAGATACGCAGTATTTT
CDR3 protein: CASSLLGRNTDTQYF

J gene: TRBJ2-1
D gene: .
clone size: few
V gene: TRBV12-3/TRBV12-4
CDR3 DNA: TGTGCCAGCAGTCCGGACGCGACAGGACCCTACAATGAGCAGTTCTTC
CDR3 protein: CASSPDATGPYNEQFF

J gene: TRBJ1-2
D gene: .
clone size: .
V gene: TRBV19
CDR3 DNA: TGTGCCAGTAGTATTGACGGGGGCAATGGCTACACCTTC
CDR3 protein: CASSIDGGNGYTF

J gene: TRBJ1-2
D gene: .
clone size: .
V gene: TRBV29-1
CDR3 DNA: TGCAGCGTACTTGGGACGGGGGGGCACTATGGCTACACCTTC
CDR3 protein: CSVLGTGGHYGYTF

J gene: TRBJ2-5
D gene: .
clone size: many
V gene: TRBV7-2
CDR3 DNA: TGTGCCAGCAGCTTAGGGCAGGGTCTGGAGACCCAGTACTTC
CDR3 protein: CASSLGQGLETQYF

J gene: TRBJ2-6
D gene: .
clone size: .
V gene: TRBV19
CDR3 DNA: TGTGCCAGTAGTAAGTCTGGCTCTGGGGCCAACGTCCTGACTTTC
CDR3 protein: CASSKSGSGANVLTF

J gene: TRBJ2-1
D gene: TRBD1
clone size: many
V gene: TRBV7-8
CDR3 DNA: TGTGCCAGCAGCCTACCCCGGGACAGGGTAGCTCTGGGCTCCTACAATGAGCAGTTCTTC
CDR3 protein: CASSLPRDRVALGSYNEQFF

J gene: TRBJ2-1
D gene: .
clone size: .
V gene: TRBV20-1
CDR3 DNA: TGCAGTGCACCGTACGGCTTGGGTGAGCAGTTCTTC
CDR3 protein: CSAPYGLGEQFF

J gene: TRBJ2-1
D gene: .
clone size: .
V gene: TRBV9
CDR3 DNA: TGTGCCAGCAGCGTAGCTCCGGGGCACGATGAGCAGTTCTTC
CDR3 protein: CASSVAPGHDEQFF

J gene: TRBJ2-5
D gene: .
clone size: .
V gene: TRBV7-8
CDR3 DNA: TGTGCCAGCAGCTTCTCCGGGACCTATGGGGCTCAAGAGACCCAGTACTTC
CDR3 protein: CASSFSGTYGAQETQYF

J gene: TRBJ2-4
D gene: .
clone size: .
V gene: TRBV18
CDR3 DNA: TGTGCCAGCTCACCTTTCAAAAACATTCAGTACTTC
CDR3 protein: CASSPFKNIQYF

J gene: TRBJ1-5
D gene: .
clone size: few
V gene: TRBV6-4
CDR3 DNA: TGTGCCAGCACCAGACATCGGCCGCTTAGCAATCAGCCCCAGCATTTT
CDR3 protein: CASTRHRPLSNQPQHF

J gene: TRBJ1-1
D gene: .
clone size: .
V gene: TRBV20-1
CDR3 DNA: TGCAGTGCGAGAAAGGAGCACACTGAAGCTTTCTTT
CDR3 protein: CSARKEHTEAFF

J gene: TRBJ1-2
D gene: .
clone size: .
V gene: TRBV29-1
CDR3 DNA: TGCAGCGTCCCGGGGGCTTATGGCTACACCTTC
CDR3 protein: CSVPGAYGYTF

J gene: TRBJ1-1
D gene: .
clone size: many
V gene: TRBV7-9
CDR3 DNA: TGTGCCAGCAGCAGTAAAGGCGGCCCTACGGGGACTGAAGCTTTCTTT
CDR3 protein: CASSSKGGPTGTEAFF

J gene: TRBJ1-1
D gene: TRBD1
clone size: few
V gene: TRBV14
CDR3 DNA: TGTGCCAGCAGCCAAGATACGGCCTTAGAGGGGGCCCCGAACACTGAAGCTTTCTTT
CDR3 protein: CASSQDTALEGAPNTEAFF